Listed here are 27 T cell receptor beta chains from one sample, sequenced in a study of T cells in Graves' hyperthyroidism and ophthalmopathy. Regions amplified from RNA transcripts were the TCR beta CDR3 regions. With the HTBI primer set, the TCR CDR3 went through a first round of RT-PCR. Using its own MiXCR run on the multiplex PCR reads, TCRdb lists one record per CDR3 protein. This sample yields more than 300,000 distinct CDR3 sequences, of which about 15% are seen a single time; 8% to 13% belongs to the top ten. The material sequenced was blood. These receptors originate from a woman aged 55-69 years with Graves' hyperthyroidism.

The V gene is TRBV6-4, the J gene TRBJ2-7, with no clear D. V lost 6 bases, J lost 2 bases, and 20 bases lay in between. CDR3 length: 16 residues. The V gene's germline CDR1 is MRHNA and CDR2 SNTAGT. The CDR3 protein is CASRYTPVGATYEQYF. CDR3 coding DNA: TGTGCCAGCAGGTACACGCCGGTTGGCGCAACCTACGAGCAGTACTTC.

Regarding this clonotype: At one end the junction does not follow the germline gene, possibly because of a read error. This chain uses TRBV11-2 with TRBJ2-2; TRBD1 might be the D (7 bases). Per germline, CDR1 SGHAT and CDR2 FQNNGV. The CDR3 has 15 amino acids. CDR3 sequence reads: CATPRGEYSTGKLFF. CDR3 DNA sequence: TGTGCCACCCCCAGGGGGGAATATAGTACCGGGAAGCTGTTTTTT.

This clonotype was detected a few times. The chain employs TRBV10-2 and TRBJ2-5; a possible D gene is TRBD2 (6 bases). The germline V and J ends were trimmed by 6 bases and 0 bases, with 8 bases remaining between them. Germline V gene data show CDR1 as WSHSY and CDR2 as SAAADI. The length of the CDR3 is 13 residues. The CDR3 DNA reads TGCGCCAGCAGAAAGCGGGACCAAGAGACCCAGTACTTC. Amino acid sequence: CASRKRDQETQYF.

Notes on this clonotype: Possible read error: a much larger clone is one base away. This sequence joins TRBV29-1 and TRBJ2-1; 9 bases match TRBD2. The J call may be in error: the DNA end matches TRBJ2-7 better. The CDR3 runs 16 residues. From germline, CDR1 is SQVTM and CDR2 ANQGSEA. CDR3 loop: CSVLGVSGRAYNEQYF. Here the CDR3 DNA reads TGCAGCGTCCTGGGGGTTAGCGGGAGAGCCTACAATGAGCAGTACTTC.

The sample holds many counts of this clonotype. This chain connects TRBV6-1 to TRBJ2-7, with D unresolved. V dropped 4 bases and J dropped 6 bases, with 13 bases sitting between them. The CDR3 totals 13 residues. From germline, CDR1 is MNHNS and CDR2 SASEGT. In nucleotides, the CDR3 is TGTGCCAGCAGTGGTCCTTTTGGGGTCGAGCAGTACTTC. Translated, it gives CASSGPFGVEQYF.

This clonotype was seen repeatedly, ten times or more. The chain has TRBV18 and TRBJ2-3, with TRBD1 identical over 7 bases. The CDR3 runs to 16 residues. V was clipped by 5 bases and J by 0 bases; unmatched bases: 8. Per germline, CDR1 KGHSH and CDR2 LQKENI. CDR3 bases: TGTGCCAGCTCATCCCGCTCGACAGGGAGCACAGATACGCAGTATTTT. Protein product: CASSSRSTGSTDTQYF.

This clonotype was seen repeatedly, ten times or more. The chain employs TRBV11-2 and TRBJ2-3, with D possibly matching TRBD1 (7 bases). CDR3 length equals 18 residues. Trimming left V 5 bases short and J 6 bases short, with 27 bases between. Germline CDR1 SGHAT, CDR2 FQNNGV. CDR3 in amino acids: CASSQIGLSRGAQDTQYF. In DNA form, the CDR3 reads TGTGCCAGCAGCCAAATAGGGTTGTCCAGGGGGGCCCAGGATACGCAGTATTTT.

This clonotype was observed many times. The rearrangement joins TRBV10-3 to TRBJ2-7; D is possibly TRBD2 (6 bases). The V and J ends lost 6 bases and 3 bases respectively, with 15 bases between them. The CDR3 spans 14 residues. Germline CDR1 and CDR2: ENHRY and SYGVKD. The CDR3 region has the DNA TGTGCCATCAGCTTGGACCTAGCGAGCTACGAGCAGTACTTC. This translates into CAISLDLASYEQYF.

The rearrangement uses TRBV20-1 and TRBJ1-1; 7 bases map to TRBD1. The CDR3 consists of 13 residues. Trimming removed 6 bases from V and 1 base from J; junction bases left unmatched: 5. Germline V CDR1 and CDR2: DFQATT, SNEGSKA (reference sequence). CDR3: CSARRDRNTEAFF. CDR3 DNA sequence: TGCAGTGCCCGAAGGGACAGGAACACTGAAGCTTTCTTT.

The chain carries TRBV6-5 and TRBJ2-7; 10 positions match TRBD2. The CDR3 is 17 residues long. Unmatched junction bases numbered 14, after V lost 2 bases and J lost 7 bases. Germline lookup yields CDR1 MNHEY and CDR2 SVGAGI. CDR3 region: CASSYVSSLAGVGEQYF. The DNA of the CDR3 is TGTGCCAGCAGTTACGTTTCTAGCCTAGCGGGAGTGGGGGAGCAGTACTTC.

This clonotype was seen repeatedly, ten times or more. The chain couples TRBV27 to TRBJ2-5; 12 bases line up with TRBD2. The V gene's germline CDR1 is MNHEY and CDR2 SMNVEV (reference sequence). There are 17 residues in the CDR3. Unmatched junction bases numbered 12, after V lost 6 bases and J lost 4 bases. The CDR3 spells CASRALAGGPMSETQYF. CDR3 nucleotides: TGTGCCAGCAGGGCGCTAGCGGGAGGGCCTATGTCAGAGACCCAGTACTTC.

This clonotype was observed many times. The chain recombines TRBV7-8 with TRBJ2-7, with TRBD1 matching over 7 bases. V trimming: 5 bases; J trimming: 6 bases; junction bases outside the gene matches: 10. From germline, CDR1 is SGHVS and CDR2 FQNEAQ. CDR3 length equals 14 residues. CDR3 protein: CASSQRDRTSEQYF. For the CDR3, the DNA is TGTGCCAGCAGCCAGAGGGACAGAACCTCCGAGCAGTACTTC.

This clonotype has more than one count but fewer than ten. The chain has TRBV24-1 and TRBJ1-1, with D tentatively TRBD1 (5 bases). The CDR3 is 14 amino acids. Germline V gene lookup returns CDR1 KGHDR and CDR2 SFDVKD. V lost 4 bases, J lost 3 bases, and 11 bases lay in between. This CDR3 is CATSEGGFDTEAFF. As DNA, the CDR3 is TGTGCCACCAGTGAGGGGGGTTTCGACACTGAAGCTTTCTTT.

The chain uses TRBV20-1 and TRBJ2-3, with D maybe TRBD2 (5 bases). The CDR3 length is 12 residues. Per the germline V gene, CDR1 is DFQATT and CDR2 is SNEGSKA (reference sequence). V dropped 5 bases and J dropped 6 bases, with 12 bases sitting between them. The CDR3 loop is CSAWDSEDTQYF. For the CDR3, the DNA is TGCAGTGCTTGGGATAGCGAGGATACGCAGTATTTT.

This clonotype was observed at least ten times. This chain uses TRBV30 with TRBJ2-7; D could derive from TRBD1 or TRBD2 (6 bases each). CDR3 length equals 13 residues. Germline V lookup: CDR1 GTSNPN, CDR2 SVGIG (reference sequence). Trimming cost V 0 bases and J 3 bases, with 9 bases left between them. CDR3 loop: CAWSVQGLYEQYF. CDR3 bases: TGTGCCTGGAGTGTACAGGGACTCTACGAGCAGTACTTC.

This clonotype has only a few counts. CDR3 amino acids: CASKIAGVADTQYF. CDR3 nucleotide sequence: TGTGCCAGCAAAATAGCGGGAGTTGCGGATACGCAGTATTTT. This sequence joins TRBV2 and TRBJ2-3, with TRBD2 identical over 9 bases. The V gene's germline CDR1 is SNHLY and CDR2 FYNNEI. V was pared by 7 bases and J by 6 bases, with 8 bases of the junction left unmatched. The CDR3 contains 14 residues.

The sample holds a few counts of this clonotype. The chain recombines TRBV7-9 with TRBJ1-1, with D perhaps TRBD1 (6 bases). Trimming stripped 5 bases from V and 1 base from J, with 11 bases between. This CDR3 is built from 14 residues. Germline V gene lookup returns CDR1 SEHNR and CDR2 FQNEAQ (reference sequence). The CDR3 coding sequence is TGTGCCAGCAGCCGAGGACAGCCGAACACTGAAGCTTTCTTT. This translates into CASSRGQPNTEAFF.

Comment on this clonotype: With a much larger clone just one base away, this may be a read error. The V call is TRBV4-1, the J call TRBJ2-1, with 7 bases fitting TRBD2. Matching the DNA end better, TRBJ2-7 makes the J call doubtful. The CDR3 consists of 16 residues. Germline values: CDR1 MGHRA, CDR2 YSYEKL. CDR3 sequence reads: CASSQGPSGAYNEQYF. In nucleotides, the CDR3 is TGCGCCAGCAGCCAAGGGCCTAGCGGTGCCTACAATGAGCAGTACTTC.

The V and J genes are TRBV7-3 and TRBJ2-1, with a weak D call TRBD1 (5 bases). The J call may be in error: the DNA end matches TRBJ2-7 better. Germline lookup yields CDR1 SGHTA and CDR2 FQGTGA. This CDR3 comprises 15 residues. CDR3 in DNA: TGTGCCAGCAGCTTAACCCAGGGCTCCTACAATGAGCAGTACTTC. Translation: CASSLTQGSYNEQYF.

This clonotype came up many times. CDR3: CASSSWTSGRTDTQYF. The CDR3 region has the DNA TGCGCCAGCAGCTCCTGGACTAGCGGGAGGACAGATACGCAGTATTTT. This chain connects TRBV5-1 to TRBJ2-3, with 14 bases identical to TRBD2. The CDR3 length is 16 residues. Germline values: CDR1 SGHRS, CDR2 YFSETQ. V dropped 3 bases and J dropped 3; count of bases not matched to a gene: 3.

The CDR3 reads CASSETSGSNEQYF. The CDR3 DNA is TGTGCCAGCAGCGAAACTAGCGGGAGTAACGAGCAGTACTTC. The chain recombines TRBV5-4 with TRBJ2-7; 11 bases match TRBD2. The CDR3 contains 14 residues. J was trimmed by 5 bases and V by 4 bases; bases with no gene match: 5. The germline CDR1 and CDR2 sequences are SGHNT and YYREEE (reference sequence).

This clonotype was recorded many times. The gene calls are TRBV2 and TRBJ1-1, with D unclear. This CDR3 has 12 residues. From germline, CDR1 is SNHLY and CDR2 FYNNEI. Trimming took 5 bases from V and 4 from J, leaving 8 bases between them. The CDR3 coding sequence is TGTGCCAGCAGTACACGGAGCACTGAAGCTTTCTTT. Translated, it gives CASSTRSTEAFF. Full variable domain (rest looked up from reference TRBV2 and TRBJ1-1): EPEVTQTPSHQVTQMGQEVILRCVPISNHLYFYWYRQILGQKVEFLVSFYNNEISEKSEIFDDQFSVERPDGSNFTLKIRSTKLEDSAMYFCASSTRSTEAFFGQGTRLTVV.

This clonotype showed up many times. The chain links TRBV28 to TRBJ2-5; TRBD2 aligns across 9 bases. CDR3 length: 19 residues. The V segment lost 2 bases and the J segment 5 bases; nucleotides outside the gene matches: 18. The germline V gene encodes CDR1 MDHEN and CDR2 SYDVKM. Here the CDR3 reads CASSLLTAGGSGVGETQYF. DNA of the CDR3: TGTGCCAGCAGTTTACTGACAGCGGGAGGTTCGGGGGTAGGGGAGACCCAGTACTTC.

This clonotype was picked up many times. The chain is built from TRBV12-3 or TRBV12-4 and TRBJ2-1; D remains unclear. Trimming removed 5 bases from V and 10 bases from J, with 9 bases in between. The CDR3 is 11 residues long. The CDR3 spells CASSGWNEQFF. The CDR3 bases are TGTGCCAGCAGTGGGTGGAACGAGCAGTTCTTC.

This clonotype was picked up many times. The genes are TRBV30 and TRBJ2-5; 11 bases map to TRBD1. The CDR3 runs to 14 residues. V shed 2 bases and J 7 bases; nucleotides not matched to a gene: 6. Germline-derived CDR1 and CDR2 are GTSNPN and SVGIG (reference sequence). CDR3 region: CAWSRDRGRGTQYF. CDR3 DNA: TGTGCCTGGAGTCGGGACAGGGGGAGGGGGACCCAGTACTTC.

This clonotype was detected many times. CDR3 amino acids: CASTTRGRSNEQFF. In DNA, the CDR3 is TGTGCCAGCACGACACGGGGTCGTTCCAATGAGCAGTTCTTC. V is TRBV2 and J is TRBJ2-1; TRBD2 might be the D (5 bases). The V gene lost 7 bases and the J gene lost 6 bases, with 16 bases spanning the gap. The CDR3 has 14 residues. Germline V gene data show CDR1 as SNHLY and CDR2 as FYNNEI. Full variable domain (remainder filled in from reference TRBV2 and TRBJ2-1): EPEVTQTPSHQVTQMGQEVILRCVPISNHLYFYWYRQILGQKVEFLVSFYNNEISEKSEIFDDQFSVERPDGSNFTLKIRSTKLEDSAMYFCASTTRGRSNEQFFGPGTRLTVL.

The chain links TRBV25-1 to TRBJ1-1; D unclear. The length of the CDR3 is 14 residues. The V end lost 5 bases, the J end lost 6 bases, and 16 bases lay between the germline ends. Germline V gene lookup returns CDR1 MGHDK and CDR2 SYGVNS. CDR3 in DNA: TGTGCCAGCAGTACGACCAGGACTGGGGCTGAAGCTTTCTTT. Its protein is CASSTTRTGAEAFF.